These 19 T cell receptor beta chains were sequenced from one sample in a study of human T cells and chemical hapten exposure (dated by TCRdb to about 2021). To prepare the library, RACE was applied. The sequencer was a NextSeq 500. Starting from the raw public reads, TCRdb applied fastp trimming at Q25, assembled clones with MiXCR and retained in-frame beta chains. Every distinct CDR3 protein forms one entry, paired with its most common genes and DNA. A total of 150,000 to 200,000 distinct CDR3 sequences appear in this sample, roughly 15% of them only once. The ten largest clonotypes hold 1.7% of the sample. The time point label here, explained by the study, means: patch test 1, 2 weeks after DPC sensitization. The treatment or condition label here, explained by the study, means: therapeutic diphenylcyclopropenone sensitization with weekly scalp DPC. The specimen comprised whole blood, sampled in connection with sensitization to the hapten diphenylcyclopropenone (DPC). All receptors come from a woman aged 30 to 39 with alopecia areata. Some clones in this sample may be carry-over from other donors' samples.

V and J are TRBV6-5 and TRBJ2-7; D assignment may be TRBD1 or TRBD2 (5 bases each). V gave up 6 bases and J gave up 2 bases, with 14 bases separating them. Germline CDR1 and CDR2: MNHEY and SVGAGI. The CDR3 covers 14 residues. CDR3 region: CASSRDLQAYEQYF. The CDR3 DNA is TGTGCCAGCAGCCGGGACCTTCAAGCCTACGAGCAGTACTTC.

This clonotype has ten or more counts. The chain uses TRBV5-1 and TRBJ2-5; D may be TRBD1 (5 bases). CDR3 length: 15 residues. CDR1 and CDR2 from the germline V gene are SGHRS and YFSETQ. Between the trimmed V and J ends, which lost 0 bases and 0 bases, there was a span of 9 bases. The chain's CDR3 is CASSLATGYQETQYF. DNA for the CDR3: TGCGCCAGCAGCTTGGCCACAGGCTACCAAGAGACCCAGTACTTC.

This clonotype was found many times. The V call is TRBV6-5, the J call TRBJ2-7; TRBD1 aligns across 10 bases. The CDR3 has 13 amino acids. V shed 5 bases, J shed 3 bases, and the junction held 1 base outside the gene matches. CDR1 MNHEY and CDR2 SVGAGI come from the germline V gene. Here the CDR3 DNA reads TGTGCCAGCAGTCGGGACAGGGGCTACGAGCAGTACTTC. The encoded protein is CASSRDRGYEQYF.

This clonotype was observed a handful of times. The gene calls are TRBV7-6 and TRBJ2-1; no definite D call. The CDR3 spans 11 residues. Germline lookup yields CDR1 SGHVS and CDR2 FNYEAQ. The V gene lost 5 bases and the J gene lost 6 bases, with 5 bases spanning the gap. CDR3: CASSPGNEQFF. The CDR3 coding sequence is TGTGCCAGCAGCCCGGGCAATGAGCAGTTCTTC.

This clonotype was detected many times. The CDR3 protein is CASNSRNRGLSWWEKLFF. Here the CDR3 DNA reads TGTGCCAGCAACTCTAGAAACAGGGGGCTGAGTTGGTGGGAAAAACTGTTTTTT. J is TRBJ1-4 and V is TRBV7-2; 9 nucleotides agree with TRBD1. This CDR3 contains 18 residues. CDR1 SGHTA and CDR2 FQGNSA come from the germline V gene. V was pared by 7 bases and J by 8 bases, with 20 bases of the junction left unmatched.

The CDR3: CSFRTSGGQETQYF. Written as DNA, the CDR3 is TGCAGCTTTCGGACTAGCGGGGGGCAAGAGACCCAGTACTTC. The gene calls are TRBV29-1 and TRBJ2-5, with TRBD2 matching over 14 bases. Germline assignment: CDR1 SQVTM and CDR2 ANQGSEA. CDR3 length equals 14 residues. Trimming took 8 bases from V and 2 from J; bases not matched to a gene: 4. Based on the CDR3 plus reference TRBV29-1 and TRBJ2-5, the full variable domain is SAVISQKPSRDICQRGTSLTIQCQVDSQVTMMFWYRQQPGQSLTLIATANQGSEATYESGFVIDKFPISRPNLTFSTLTVSNMSPEDSSIYLCSFRTSGGQETQYFGPGTRLLVL.

The rearrangement uses TRBV2 and TRBJ2-5; D ambiguous. This CDR3 comprises 13 residues. Germline values: CDR1 SNHLY, CDR2 FYNNEI. Trimming stripped 0 bases from V and 7 bases from J, with 9 bases between. DNA of the CDR3: TGTGCCAGCAGTGAAGCCCCGCCGGGGACCCAGTACTTC. Its translation is CASSEAPPGTQYF.

This clonotype has just a few counts. The V and J genes are TRBV12-3 or TRBV12-4 and TRBJ1-1; 7 bases are a match to TRBD1. V shed 5 bases and J 1 base; nucleotides not matched to a gene: 7. This CDR3 spans 15 amino acids. CDR3 DNA sequence: TGTGCCAGCAGTCCCTGGGACAGTGGGAACACTGAAGCTTTCTTT. Residues: CASSPWDSGNTEAFF.

Ten or more counts support this clonotype. V usage is TRBV3-1 and J usage is TRBJ2-2, with D unclear. Trimming removed 1 base from V and 6 bases from J, with 3 bases in between. Germline CDR1 LGHDT, CDR2 YNNKEL (reference sequence). CDR3 length: 12 amino acids. CDR3 in DNA: TGTGCCAGCAGCCAAGTACCCGGGGAGCTGTTTTTT. It encodes CASSQVPGELFF.

The chain links TRBV28 to TRBJ2-2, with a possible D match to TRBD2 (7 bases). This CDR3 has 16 amino acids. Per germline, CDR1 MDHEN and CDR2 SYDVKM. Trimming took 7 bases from V and 6 from J, leaving 21 bases between them. This chain's CDR3 is CASTPTGGPVPGELFF. CDR3 nucleotide sequence: TGTGCCAGCACCCCTACGGGGGGCCCCGTGCCCGGGGAGCTGTTTTTT.

DNA of the CDR3: TGTGCCAGTAGTATAGGGCGGCAGGGTGACTATGGCTACACCTTC. Translating it yields CASSIGRQGDYGYTF. This sequence joins TRBV19 and TRBJ1-2, with D possibly being TRBD1 (5 bases). CDR3 length equals 15 residues. Germline V gene lookup returns CDR1 LNHDA and CDR2 SQIVND (reference sequence). Trimming pared 1 base from V and 3 bases from J, leaving 12 bases between.

The chain employs TRBV5-4 and TRBJ2-1; D not resolved. From germline, CDR1 is SGHNT and CDR2 YYREEE (reference sequence). The CDR3 totals 15 residues. Trimming pared 0 bases from V and 2 bases from J, leaving 9 bases between. CDR3 bases: TGTGCCAGCAGCTTGGGCGGACGGGCCTACAATGAGCAGTTCTTC. Amino acids: CASSLGGRAYNEQFF.

This clonotype was seen many times. This sequence joins TRBV29-1 and TRBJ1-3; perhaps TRBD1 as D (5 bases). The CDR3 totals 14 residues. The V end lost 3 bases, the J end lost 6 bases, and 15 bases lay between the germline ends. Germline CDR1 reads SQVTM; CDR2 reads ANQGSEA. As DNA, the CDR3 is TGCAGCGTTGAGGGTGGCAGAGGGGAAAACACCATATATTTT. This translates into CSVEGGRGENTIYF.

A few counts support this clonotype. The chain couples TRBV19 to TRBJ2-1; 12 bases fit TRBD2. The CDR3 runs 18 residues. V trimming: 0 bases; J trimming: 2 bases; junction bases outside the gene matches: 5. The germline V gene has CDR1 LNHDA and CDR2 SQIVND (reference sequence). The CDR3 loop reads CASSIDASGRAPYNEQFF. In DNA form, the CDR3 reads TGTGCCAGTAGTATAGATGCTAGCGGGAGGGCCCCCTACAATGAGCAGTTCTTC.

V usage is TRBV11-2 and J usage is TRBJ2-3, with D tentatively TRBD2 (5 bases). The germline gives CDR1 SGHAT, CDR2 FQNNGV. The germline V and J ends were trimmed by 5 bases and 1 base, with 19 bases remaining between them. This CDR3 comprises 17 residues. The CDR3 DNA reads as TGTGCCAGCAGCCCAAGGACTTCCCCTGCGGGCACAGATACGCAGTATTTT. Protein: CASSPRTSPAGTDTQYF.

This clonotype was seen repeatedly, ten times or more. The chain uses TRBV2 and TRBJ2-1; possible D gene TRBD2, 5 bases. The CDR3 extends over 13 amino acids. Trimming pared 6 bases from V and 9 bases from J, leaving 15 bases between. Germline V gives CDR1 SNHLY, CDR2 FYNNEI. The CDR3 DNA reads TGTGCCAGCAGCGATACTAGGACGGGTGAGCAGTTCTTC. Translated: CASSDTRTGEQFF.

This clonotype was counted only a few times. The V and J genes are TRBV20-1 and TRBJ2-3, with D perhaps TRBD1 or TRBD2 (6 bases each). The germline V gene has CDR1 DFQATT and CDR2 SNEGSKA (reference sequence). The CDR3 is made up of 13 amino acids. V was shortened by 5 bases and J by 0 bases, with 9 bases between the two germline ends. In nucleotides, the CDR3 is TGCAGTGCTTGGGGGGCTAGCACAGATACGCAGTATTTT. Translating it yields CSAWGASTDTQYF.

The V call is TRBV7-9, the J call TRBJ2-5; D tentatively fits TRBD1 or TRBD2 (6 bases each). Germline V gene lookup returns CDR1 SEHNR and CDR2 FQNEAQ (reference sequence). This CDR3 region has 17 residues. Trimming cost V 1 base and J 6 bases, with 21 bases left between them. CDR3 region: CASSLEGPGARGKTQYF. The DNA for the CDR3 is TGTGCCAGCAGCTTAGAGGGGCCGGGGGCCAGAGGAAAGACCCAGTACTTC.

This clonotype showed up just a few times. This chain connects TRBV4-3 to TRBJ2-1; TRBD2 is a possible D gene (6 bases). The germline V gene has CDR1 LGHNA and CDR2 YSLEER. V was trimmed by 0 bases and J by 7 bases, leaving 16 bases between them. This CDR3 has 16 residues. The CDR3 here is CASSQDEGGMGNEQFF. The CDR3 DNA reads as TGCGCCAGCAGCCAAGATGAGGGCGGGATGGGAAATGAGCAGTTCTTC.